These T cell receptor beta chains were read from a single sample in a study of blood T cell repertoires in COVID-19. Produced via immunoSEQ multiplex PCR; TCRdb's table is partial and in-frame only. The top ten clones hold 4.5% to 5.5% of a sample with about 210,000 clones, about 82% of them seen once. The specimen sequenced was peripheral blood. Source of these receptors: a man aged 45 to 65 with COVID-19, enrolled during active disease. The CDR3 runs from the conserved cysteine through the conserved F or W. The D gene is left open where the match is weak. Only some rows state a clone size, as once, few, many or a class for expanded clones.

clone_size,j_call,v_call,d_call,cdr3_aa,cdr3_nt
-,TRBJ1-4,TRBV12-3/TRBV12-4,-,CASKSTTNEKLFF,TGTGCCAGCAAGAGCACAACTAATGAAAAACTGTTTTTT
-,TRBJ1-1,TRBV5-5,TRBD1,CASSLDEGQGFEAFF,TGTGCCAGCAGCTTGGATGAAGGACAGGGGTTTGAAGCTTTCTTT
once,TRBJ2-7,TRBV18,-,CASSPRGASNEQYF,TGTGCCAGCTCACCCCGGGGGGCAAGCAACGAGCAGTACTTC
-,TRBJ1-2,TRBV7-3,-,CASSLTPGDNYGYTF,TGTGCCAGCAGTTTAACCCCAGGCGATAACTATGGCTACACCTTC
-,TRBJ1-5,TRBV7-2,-,CASSADRNQPQHF,TGTGCCAGCAGCGCTGACAGGAATCAGCCCCAGCATTTT
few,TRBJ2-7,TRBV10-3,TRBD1,CAIKIGTGAGYEQYF,TGTGCCATCAAGATCGGGACAGGGGCCGGCTACGAGCAGTACTTC
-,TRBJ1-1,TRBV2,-,CASLQDGNTEAFF,TGTGCCAGCTTACAGGACGGGAACACTGAAGCTTTCTTT
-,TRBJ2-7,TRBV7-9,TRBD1,CASSTEVGQGTSYEQYF,TGTGCCAGCAGCACAGAGGTGGGACAGGGGACTTCCTACGAGCAGTACTTC
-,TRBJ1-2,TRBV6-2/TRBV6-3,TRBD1,CASSQGAPYGYTF,TGTGCCAGCAGTCAGGGGGCCCCCTATGGCTACACCTTC
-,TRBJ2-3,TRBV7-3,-,CASSPGGDTQYF,TGTGCCAGCAGCCCCGGAGGAGATACGCAGTATTTT
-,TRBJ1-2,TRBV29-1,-,CSVEDLYGYTF,TGCAGCGTTGAAGACCTCTATGGCTACACCTTC
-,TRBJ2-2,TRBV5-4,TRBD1,CASSVDRGSGELFF,TGTGCCAGCAGCGTAGACAGGGGTTCCGGGGAGCTGTTTTTT
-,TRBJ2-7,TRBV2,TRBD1,CASKTRTGTSYEQYF,TGTGCCAGCAAAACAAGGACAGGGACATCGTACGAGCAGTACTTC
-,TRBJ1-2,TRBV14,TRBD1,CASSQLYGQGAYGYTF,TGTGCCAGCAGCCAACTTTATGGACAGGGTGCATATGGCTACACCTTC
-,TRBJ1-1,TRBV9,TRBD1,CASSVRQGDTEAFF,TGTGCCAGCAGCGTCAGACAGGGGGACACTGAAGCTTTCTTT
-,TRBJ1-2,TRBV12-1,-,CASSFIPGGHGYTF,TGTGCCAGCAGCTTTATACCAGGGGGCCATGGCTACACCTTC
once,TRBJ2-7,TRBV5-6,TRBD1,CASSLWGRGIYEQYF,TGTGCCAGCAGCTTGTGGGGCAGGGGGATATACGAGCAGTACTTC
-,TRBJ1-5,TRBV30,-,CAWSGSGGPQHF,TGTGCCTGGAGTGGAAGCGGAGGGCCCCAGCATTTT
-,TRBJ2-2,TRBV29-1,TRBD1,CSADRGYSGELFF,TGCAGCGCCGACAGGGGTTATTCCGGGGAGCTGTTTTTT
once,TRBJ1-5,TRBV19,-,CASQTYSSNQPQHF,TGTGCCAGTCAAACGTACTCTAGCAATCAGCCCCAGCATTTT
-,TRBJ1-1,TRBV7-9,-,CASSEQQGNTEAFF,TGTGCCAGCAGCGAGCAACAGGGGAACACTGAAGCTTTCTTT
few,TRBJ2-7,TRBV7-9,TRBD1,CASSFSGGRYEQYF,TGTGCCAGCAGCTTTTCAGGGGGCCGGTACGAGCAGTACTTC
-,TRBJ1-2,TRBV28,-,CASIYQGSDYGYTF,TGTGCCAGCATATATCAGGGGAGTGACTATGGCTACACCTTC
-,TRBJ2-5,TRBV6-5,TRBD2,CASSQLAGPQETQYF,TGTGCCAGCAGTCAACTAGCGGGCCCACAAGAGACCCAGTACTTC
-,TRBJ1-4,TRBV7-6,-,CASRQGGEKLFF,TGTGCCAGCAGGCAGGGAGGTGAAAAACTGTTTTTT
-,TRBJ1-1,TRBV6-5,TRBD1,CASTQGVRAFF,TGTGCCAGCACCCAGGGGGTTCGGGCTTTCTTT
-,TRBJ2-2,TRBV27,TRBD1,CASSYTGGNTGELFF,TGTGCCAGCAGTTACACAGGGGGGAACACCGGGGAGCTGTTTTTT
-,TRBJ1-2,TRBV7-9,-,CASSLDSVNYGYTF,TGTGCCAGCAGCTTAGATTCGGTTAACTATGGCTACACCTTC
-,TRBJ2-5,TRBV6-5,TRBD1,CASSYGQGAFQETQYF,TGTGCCAGCAGTTACGGACAGGGGGCCTTCCAAGAGACCCAGTACTTC
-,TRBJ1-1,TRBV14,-,CASSKWTVQNTEAFF,TGTGCCAGCAGCAAATGGACAGTCCAGAACACTGAAGCTTTCTTT
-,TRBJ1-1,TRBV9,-,CASSVEPLNTEAFF,TGTGCCAGCAGCGTAGAGCCGTTGAACACTGAAGCTTTCTTT
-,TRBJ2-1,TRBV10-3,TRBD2,CAISEGVFGTSGDNEQFF,TGTGCCATCAGTGAGGGGGTTTTCGGGACTAGCGGGGACAATGAGCAGTTCTTC
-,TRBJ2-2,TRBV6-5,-,CASSRPRGTGELFF,TGTGCCAGCAGTCGTCCTAGAGGCACCGGGGAGCTGTTTTTT
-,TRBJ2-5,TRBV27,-,CASSNPPGTQYF,TGTGCCAGCAGTAACCCGCCGGGGACCCAGTACTTC
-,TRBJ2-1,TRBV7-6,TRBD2,CASSLSGGANNEQFF,TGTGCCAGCAGCTTAAGCGGGGGGGCCAACAATGAGCAGTTCTTC
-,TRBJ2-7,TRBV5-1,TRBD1,CASSTGQAAGEQYF,TGCGCCAGCAGCACCGGACAGGCCGCAGGCGAGCAGTACTTC
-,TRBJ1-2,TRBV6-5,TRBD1,CASSRGTAYGYTF,TGTGCCAGCAGTCGAGGGACAGCATATGGCTACACCTTC
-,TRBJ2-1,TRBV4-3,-,CASSQGHQNVREQFF,TGCGCCAGCAGCCAAGGTCATCAGAATGTCCGTGAGCAGTTCTTC
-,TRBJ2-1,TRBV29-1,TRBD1,CSGGVGTGGSGSYNEQFF,TGCAGTGGCGGGGTGGGGACAGGAGGATCGGGTTCCTACAATGAGCAGTTCTTC
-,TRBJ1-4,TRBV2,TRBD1,CASSRTGTGNEKLFF,TGTGCCAGCAGTAGAACCGGGACAGGGAACGAAAAACTGTTTTTT
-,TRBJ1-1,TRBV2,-,CASSELENTEAFF,TGTGCCAGCAGTGAACTAGAGAACACTGAAGCTTTCTTT
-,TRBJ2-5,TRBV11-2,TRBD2,CASTLVAGGHETQYF,TGTGCCAGCACCCTGGTAGCGGGGGGGCACGAGACCCAGTACTTC
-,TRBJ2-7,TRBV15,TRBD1,CATSRSLGTGGDEQYF,TGTGCCACCAGCAGAAGCCTTGGGACAGGGGGCGACGAGCAGTACTTC
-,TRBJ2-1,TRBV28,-,CASSPRTDNSYNEQFF,TGTGCCAGCAGTCCACGGACAGACAACTCCTACAATGAGCAGTTCTTC
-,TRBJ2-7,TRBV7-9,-,CAKGRGYEQYF,TGTGCCAAGGGCAGGGGTTACGAGCAGTACTTC
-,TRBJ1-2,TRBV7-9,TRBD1,CASSSHGQENYGYTF,TGTGCCAGCAGCTCCCACGGACAGGAAAACTATGGCTACACCTTC
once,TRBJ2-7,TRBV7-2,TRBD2,CASSLLAGGLLEQYF,TGTGCCAGCAGCTTACTAGCGGGGGGGCTCCTCGAGCAGTACTTC
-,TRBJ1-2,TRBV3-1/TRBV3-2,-,CASSPTRGARYGYTF,TGTGCCAGCAGCCCTACACGGGGGGCTCGGTATGGCTACACCTTC
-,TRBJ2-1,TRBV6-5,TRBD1,CASRPTGGKYNEQFF,TGTGCCAGCAGACCTACAGGGGGAAAGTACAATGAGCAGTTCTTC
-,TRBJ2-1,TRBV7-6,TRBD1,CASSLAQTGVQLIF,TGTGCCAGCAGCTTAGCGCAGACAGGGGTTCAACTGATCTTC
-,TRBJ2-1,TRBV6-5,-,CASSYRRKLYNEQFF,TGTGCCAGCAGTTACCGGAGGAAGCTCTACAATGAGCAGTTCTTC